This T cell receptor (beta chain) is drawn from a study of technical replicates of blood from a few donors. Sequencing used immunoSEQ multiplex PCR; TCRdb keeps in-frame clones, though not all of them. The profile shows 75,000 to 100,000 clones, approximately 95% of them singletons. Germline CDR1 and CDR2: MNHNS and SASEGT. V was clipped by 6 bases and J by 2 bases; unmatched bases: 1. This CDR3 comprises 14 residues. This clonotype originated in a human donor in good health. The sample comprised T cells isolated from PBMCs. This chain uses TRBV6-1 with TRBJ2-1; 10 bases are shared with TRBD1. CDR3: CASRGTGAYNEQFF. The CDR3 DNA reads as TGTGCCAGCAGAGGGACAGGGGCCTACAATGAGCAGTTCTTC.